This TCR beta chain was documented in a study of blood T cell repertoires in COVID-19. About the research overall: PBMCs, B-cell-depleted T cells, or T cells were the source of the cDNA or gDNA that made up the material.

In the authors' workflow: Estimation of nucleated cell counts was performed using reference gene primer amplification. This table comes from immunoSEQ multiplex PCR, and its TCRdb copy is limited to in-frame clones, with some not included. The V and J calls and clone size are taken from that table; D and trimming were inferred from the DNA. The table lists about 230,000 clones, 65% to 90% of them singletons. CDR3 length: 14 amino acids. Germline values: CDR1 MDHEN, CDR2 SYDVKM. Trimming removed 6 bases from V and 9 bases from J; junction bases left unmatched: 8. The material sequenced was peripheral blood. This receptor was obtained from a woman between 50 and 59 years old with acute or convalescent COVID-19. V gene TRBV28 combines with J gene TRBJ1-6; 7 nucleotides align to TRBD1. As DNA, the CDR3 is TGTGCCAGCAGAACGACAGGGTGGATTTCACCCCTCCACTTT. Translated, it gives CASRTTGWISPLHF.